A selection of T cell receptor beta chains follows, all from one sample in a study of tumor and adjacent non-tumor tissue in lung cancer. TCRdb passed the multiplex PCR reads through MiXCR, listing each CDR3 protein once. Among some 93,000 distinct CDR3 sequences listed, 67% were seen once. Sequenced input: lung tumor tissue. The origin of the receptors is a man aged 55 to 70 with non-small cell lung cancer. CDR3s include the opening cysteine and the closing phenylalanine or tryptophan. D genes are given only for firm matches. Clone size, where shown, is once, few, many, or a class for clones that have expanded.

size: many; V: TRBV11-3; J: TRBJ1-1; D: TRBD1; CDR3: CANSTGQGFGNTEAFF; DNA: TGTGCCAACTCTACGGGACAGGGGTTTGGGAACACTGAAGCTTTCTTT
size: many; V: TRBV12-3/TRBV12-4; J: TRBJ2-1; D: TRBD1; CDR3: CASSHRTGGMYNEQFF; DNA: TGTGCCAGCAGTCACAGGACAGGGGGGATGTACAATGAGCAGTTCTTC
size: many; V: TRBV6-1; J: TRBJ1-5; D: .; CDR3: CASSENWQGMRPQHF; DNA: TGTGCCAGCAGTGAGAATTGGCAGGGGATGCGGCCCCAGCATTTT
size: .; V: TRBV11-2; J: TRBJ2-1; D: .; CDR3: CASSLVGEPPYRGEQFF; DNA: TGTGCTAGCAGCTTAGTGGGGGAGCCGCCTTACCGAGGGGAGCAGTTCTTC
size: .; V: TRBV29-1; J: TRBJ2-1; D: TRBD1; CDR3: CSVGTGGMDEQFF; DNA: TGCAGCGTCGGGACAGGGGGCATGGATGAGCAGTTCTTC
size: .; V: TRBV6-2/TRBV6-3; J: TRBJ1-2; D: TRBD1; CDR3: CASSSTGWGRGYTF; DNA: TGTGCCAGCAGTTCGACAGGGTGGGGTCGTGGCTACACCTTC
size: once; V: TRBV29-1; J: TRBJ2-7; D: .; CDR3: CSVWRGAYDQYF; DNA: TGCAGCGTTTGGCGTGGGGCCTACGATCAGTACTTC
size: .; V: TRBV12-3/TRBV12-4; J: TRBJ1-2; D: .; CDR3: CARRRGGPYGYTF; DNA: TGTGCCAGAAGGAGGGGCGGCCCCTATGGCTACACCTTC
size: once; V: TRBV6-1; J: TRBJ2-7; D: TRBD1; CDR3: CASRAGTGLHEQYF; DNA: TGTGCCAGCAGAGCTGGGACAGGCCTCCACGAGCAGTACTTC
size: many; V: TRBV5-6; J: TRBJ2-1; D: .; CDR3: CASSLDFNSYNEQFF; DNA: TGTGCCAGCAGCTTGGATTTCAACTCCTACAATGAGCAGTTCTTC
size: once; V: TRBV14; J: TRBJ2-1; D: .; CDR3: CARSSNLSSEQFF; DNA: TGTGCCAGAAGCTCCAACTTAAGCAGTGAGCAGTTCTTC
size: .; V: TRBV6-6; J: TRBJ2-7; D: .; CDR3: CASGGDGQIYEQYF; DNA: TGTGCCAGCGGGGGGGACGGACAGATCTACGAGCAGTACTTC
size: .; V: TRBV20-1; J: TRBJ1-2; D: TRBD1; CDR3: CSARDVNRGRAYGYTF; DNA: TGCAGTGCTAGAGATGTAAACAGGGGCCGGGCCTATGGTTACACCTTC
size: many; V: TRBV7-9; J: TRBJ2-5; D: TRBD1; CDR3: CASSSGTGETQYF; DNA: TGTGCCAGCAGCAGTGGGACAGGGGAGACCCAGTACTTC
size: many; V: TRBV12-5; J: TRBJ1-5; D: .; CDR3: CASGFDRNQPQHF; DNA: TGTGCTAGTGGTTTTGACAGAAATCAGCCCCAGCATTTT
size: .; V: TRBV11-3; J: TRBJ2-7; D: .; CDR3: CVSTLRGGETSYEHYF; DNA: TGTGTCAGCACCTTACGGGGCGGGGAAACTTCCTACGAGCATTACTTC
size: .; V: TRBV5-4; J: TRBJ2-6; D: .; CDR3: CASSWNSVSGANVLTF; DNA: TGTGCCAGCAGCTGGAATAGCGTCTCTGGGGCCAACGTCCTGACTTTC
size: .; V: TRBV12-3/TRBV12-4; J: TRBJ2-7; D: .; CDR3: CAGSRDCEQYF; DNA: TGTGCCGGTAGCAGAGACTGCGAGCAGTACTTC
size: .; V: TRBV28; J: TRBJ1-2; D: .; CDR3: CASFTSGTGNYAYTF; DNA: TGTGCCAGCTTTACTTCCGGGACTGGAAACTATGCCTACACCTTC
size: .; V: TRBV20-1; J: TRBJ2-1; D: .; CDR3: CSARHTSRCRYNEQFF; DNA: TGCAGTGCTAGGCATACTAGCCGGTGTCGATACAATGAGCAGTTCTTC
size: .; V: TRBV29-1; J: TRBJ2-2; D: .; CDR3: CSALRRGRVSPLELFF; DNA: TGCAGCGCTCTACGAAGAGGCCGGGTCAGTCCTTTGGAGCTGTTTTTT
size: few; V: TRBV5-1; J: TRBJ2-6; D: TRBD1; CDR3: CASSLTGGSGTNVLTF; DNA: TGCGCCAGCAGCTTGACAGGGGGATCTGGGACCAACGTCCTGACTTTC